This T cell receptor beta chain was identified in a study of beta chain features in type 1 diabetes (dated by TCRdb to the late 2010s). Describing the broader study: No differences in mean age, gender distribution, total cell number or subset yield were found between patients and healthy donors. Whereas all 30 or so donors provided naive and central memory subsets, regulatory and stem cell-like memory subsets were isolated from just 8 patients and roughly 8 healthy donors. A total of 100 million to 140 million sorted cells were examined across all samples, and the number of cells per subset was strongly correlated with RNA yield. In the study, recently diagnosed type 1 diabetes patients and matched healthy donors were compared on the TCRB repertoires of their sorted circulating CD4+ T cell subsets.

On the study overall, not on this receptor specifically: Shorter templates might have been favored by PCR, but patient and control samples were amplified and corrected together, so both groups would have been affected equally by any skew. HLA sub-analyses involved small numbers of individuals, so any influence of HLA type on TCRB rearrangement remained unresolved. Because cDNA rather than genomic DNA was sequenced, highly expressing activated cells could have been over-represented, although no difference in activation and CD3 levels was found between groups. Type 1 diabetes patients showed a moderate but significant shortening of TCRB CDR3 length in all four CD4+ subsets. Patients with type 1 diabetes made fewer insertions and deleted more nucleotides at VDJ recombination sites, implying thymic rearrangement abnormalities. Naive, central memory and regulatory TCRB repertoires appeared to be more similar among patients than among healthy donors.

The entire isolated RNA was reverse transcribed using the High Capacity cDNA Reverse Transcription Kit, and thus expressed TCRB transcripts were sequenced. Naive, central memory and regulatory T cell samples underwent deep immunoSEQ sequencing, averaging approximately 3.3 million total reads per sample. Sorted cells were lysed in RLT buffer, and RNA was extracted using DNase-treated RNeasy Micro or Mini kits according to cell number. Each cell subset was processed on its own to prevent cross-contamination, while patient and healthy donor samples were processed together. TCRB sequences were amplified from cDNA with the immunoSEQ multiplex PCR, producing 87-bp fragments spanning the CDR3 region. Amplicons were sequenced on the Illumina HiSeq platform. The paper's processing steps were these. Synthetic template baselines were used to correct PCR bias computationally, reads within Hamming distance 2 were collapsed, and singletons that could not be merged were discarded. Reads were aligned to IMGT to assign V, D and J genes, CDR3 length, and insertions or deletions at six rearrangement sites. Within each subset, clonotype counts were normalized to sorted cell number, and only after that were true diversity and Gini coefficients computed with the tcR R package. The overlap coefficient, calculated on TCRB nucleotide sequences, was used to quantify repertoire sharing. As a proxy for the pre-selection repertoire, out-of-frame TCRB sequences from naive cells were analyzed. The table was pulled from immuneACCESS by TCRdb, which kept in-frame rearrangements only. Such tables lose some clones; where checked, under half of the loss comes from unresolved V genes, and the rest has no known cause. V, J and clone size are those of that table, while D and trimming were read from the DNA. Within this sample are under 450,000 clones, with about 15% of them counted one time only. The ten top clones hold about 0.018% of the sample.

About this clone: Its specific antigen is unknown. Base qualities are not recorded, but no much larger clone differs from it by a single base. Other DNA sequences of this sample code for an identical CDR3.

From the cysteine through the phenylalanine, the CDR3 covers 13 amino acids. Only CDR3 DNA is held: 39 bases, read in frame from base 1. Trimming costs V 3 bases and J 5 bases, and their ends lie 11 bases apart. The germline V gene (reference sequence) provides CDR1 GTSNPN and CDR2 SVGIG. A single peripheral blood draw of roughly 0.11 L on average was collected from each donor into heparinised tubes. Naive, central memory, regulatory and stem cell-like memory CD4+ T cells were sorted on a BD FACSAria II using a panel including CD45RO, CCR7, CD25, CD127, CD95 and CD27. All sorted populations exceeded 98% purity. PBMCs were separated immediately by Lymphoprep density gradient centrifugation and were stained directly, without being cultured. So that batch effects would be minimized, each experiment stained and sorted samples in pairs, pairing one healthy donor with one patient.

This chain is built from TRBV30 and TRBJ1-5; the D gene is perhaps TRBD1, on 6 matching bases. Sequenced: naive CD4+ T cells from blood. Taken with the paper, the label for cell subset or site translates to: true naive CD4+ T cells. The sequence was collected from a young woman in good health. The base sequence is TGTGCCTGGAGCGGACAGCTCGATCAGCCCCAGCATTTT. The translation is CAWSGQLDQPQHF.